This entry concerns a single T cell receptor beta chain. Clones were read by immunoSEQ multiplex PCR, and TCRdb kept only the in-frame ones, dropping some. This sample has about 280,000 clones; 86% occur once, and the top ten carry approximately 2%. This sample is drawn from a study of blood T cell repertoires in COVID-19. Overall study context: The United States, Italy and Spain provided the acute and convalescent COVID-19 samples. The analysed material was cDNA or gDNA that came from T cells, B-cell-depleted T cells, or PBMCs.

Trimming took 0 bases from V and 4 from J, leaving 7 bases between them. Germline loops: CDR1 SGDLS, CDR2 YYNGEE. CDR3 length equals 14 residues. The chain uses TRBV9 and TRBJ2-2; D unresolved. The sample was peripheral blood. The TCR was taken from a woman aged 25 to 39 who had recovered from COVID-19. DNA for the CDR3: TGTGCCAGCAGCGTAGATAGTCTCACCGGGGAGCTGTTTTTT. This codes for CASSVDSLTGELFF.